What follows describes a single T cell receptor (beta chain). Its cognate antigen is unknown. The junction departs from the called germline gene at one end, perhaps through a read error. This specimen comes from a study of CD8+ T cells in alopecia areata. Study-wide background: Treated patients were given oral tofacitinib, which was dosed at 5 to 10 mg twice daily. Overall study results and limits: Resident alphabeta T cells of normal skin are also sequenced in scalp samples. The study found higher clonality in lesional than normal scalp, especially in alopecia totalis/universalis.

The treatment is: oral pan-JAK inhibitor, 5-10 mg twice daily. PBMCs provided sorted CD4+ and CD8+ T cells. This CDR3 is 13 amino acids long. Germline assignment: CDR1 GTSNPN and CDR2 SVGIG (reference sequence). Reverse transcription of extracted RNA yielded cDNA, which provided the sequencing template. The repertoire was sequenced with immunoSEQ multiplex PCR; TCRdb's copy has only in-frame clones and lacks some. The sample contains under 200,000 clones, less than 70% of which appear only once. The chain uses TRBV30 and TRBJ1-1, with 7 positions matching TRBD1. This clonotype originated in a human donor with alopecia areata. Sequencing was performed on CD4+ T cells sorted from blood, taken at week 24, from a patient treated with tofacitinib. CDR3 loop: CARRSTGDTEAFF. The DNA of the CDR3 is TGTGCCCGGAGAAGTACAGGGGATACTGAAGCTTTCTTT. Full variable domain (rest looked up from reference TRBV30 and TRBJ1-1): SQTIHQWPATLVQPVGSPLSLECTVEGTSNPNLYWYRQAAGRGLQLLFYSVGIGQISSEVPQNLSASRPQDRQFILSSKKLLLSDSGFYLCARRSTGDTEAFFGQGTRLTVV.